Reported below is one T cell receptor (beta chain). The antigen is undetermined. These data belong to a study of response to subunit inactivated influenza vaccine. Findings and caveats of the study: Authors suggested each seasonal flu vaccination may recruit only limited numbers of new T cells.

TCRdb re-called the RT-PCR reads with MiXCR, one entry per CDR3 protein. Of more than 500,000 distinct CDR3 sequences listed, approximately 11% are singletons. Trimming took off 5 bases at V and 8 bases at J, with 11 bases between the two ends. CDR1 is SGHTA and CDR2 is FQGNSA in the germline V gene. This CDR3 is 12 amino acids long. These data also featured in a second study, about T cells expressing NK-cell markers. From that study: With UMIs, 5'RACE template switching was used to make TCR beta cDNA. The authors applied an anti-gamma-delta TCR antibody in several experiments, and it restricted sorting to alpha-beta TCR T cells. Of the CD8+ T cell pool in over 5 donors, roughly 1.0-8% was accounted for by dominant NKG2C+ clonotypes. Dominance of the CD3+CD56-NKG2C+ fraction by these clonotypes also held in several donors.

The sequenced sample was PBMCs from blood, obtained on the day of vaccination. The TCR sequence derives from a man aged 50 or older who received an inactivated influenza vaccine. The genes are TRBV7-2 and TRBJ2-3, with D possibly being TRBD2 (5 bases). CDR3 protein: CASSQERVTQYF. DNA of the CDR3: TGTGCCAGCAGCCAGGAGAGGGTTACGCAGTATTTT. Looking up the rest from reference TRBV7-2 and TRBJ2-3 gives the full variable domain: GAGVSQSPSNKVTEKGKDVELRCDPISGHTALYWYRQSLGQGLEFLIYFQGNSAPDKSGLPSDRFSAERTGGSVSTLTIQRTQQEDSAVYLCASSQERVTQYFGPGTRLTVL.